This record covers a single TCR beta chain. Its antigen is as yet unknown. Assay used: immunoSEQ multiplex PCR; TCRdb lists only in-frame clones, some missing. Of about 19,000 clones listed, less than 70% are singletons. The data were obtained in a study of Tregs in tolerant kidney transplant recipients. CDR1 and CDR2 (germline): KGHSH, LQKENI. Trimming cost V 4 bases and J 4 bases, with 16 bases left between them. CDR3 size: 15 residues. The receptor comes from a human donor in good health. The sequenced material came from Tregs from blood cultured with allogeneic cells. The chain recombines TRBV18 with TRBJ2-5; D assignment may be TRBD1 or TRBD2 (5 bases each). The CDR3 DNA sequence: TGTGCCAGCTCACGCACGGGACCTCGGTCAGAGACCCAGTACTTC. It codes for CASSRTGPRSETQYF. The whole variable domain, filled in from reference TRBV18 and TRBJ2-5, reads NAGVMQNPRHLVRRRGQEARLRCSPMKGHSHVYWYRQLPEEGLKFMVYLQKENIIDESGMPKERFSAEFPKEGPSILRIQQVVRGDSAAYFCASSRTGPRSETQYFGPGTRLLVL.